Shown below are 31 T cell receptor beta chains from a single sample sequenced in a study of T cell clusters in autoimmune cytopenias. TRB rearrangements were amplified by touch-down multiplex PCR with mixed TRB-A/B primers. After re-calling the multiplex PCR reads, TCRdb lists one entry per CDR3 protein, DNA absent. Its table lists nearly 15,000 distinct CDR3 sequences. TRB was amplified from 250 ng of peripheral blood genomic DNA per sample. This sample also belongs to another study, concerning T cell repertoires in aging, cancer and after chemotherapy.

Material: peripheral blood. The receptors were gathered from a human donor in good health.

The V gene is TRBV6-1, the J gene TRBJ2-6. CDR3 length: 15 residues. The V gene's germline CDR1 is MNHNS and CDR2 SASEGT. The CDR3 is CASTGSLSGANVLTF.

This clonotype shows up as medium-sized by frequency. The genes are TRBV29-1 and TRBJ2-3; the D call from TCRdb, TRBD1, cannot be confirmed without DNA. CDR3 length: 13 amino acids. Germline V gene data show CDR1 as SQVTM and CDR2 as ANQGSEA. CDR3 protein: CSVPTGAGDTQYF.

J is TRBJ1-5 and V is TRBV20-1; the D gene TCRdb calls, TRBD1, cannot be checked with no DNA. From germline, CDR1 is DFQATT and CDR2 SNEGSKA (reference sequence). The CDR3 is made up of 14 amino acids. The CDR3 is CSVAGTGGPMPQHF.

The rearrangement uses TRBV27 and TRBJ1-2; the D gene TCRdb calls, TRBD1, cannot be checked with no DNA. The CDR3 spans 15 residues. The germline V gene has CDR1 MNHEY and CDR2 SMNVEV (reference sequence). This CDR3 reads CASSLSTGQNYGYTF.

The rearrangement joins TRBV27 to TRBJ1-3; TCRdb gives TRBD1 as the D gene, but with no DNA this cannot be confirmed. This CDR3 has 16 amino acids. CDR1 and CDR2 (germline): MNHEY, SMNVEV (reference sequence). This CDR3 is CASSSLTGERGNTIYF.

Its frequency marks this clonotype as medium-sized (0.01 to 0.1%). The chain links TRBV11-1 to TRBJ2-2; absent DNA, TCRdb's TRBD2 call cannot be checked. The CDR3 loop spans 17 amino acids. Germline V CDR1 and CDR2: SGHAT, FQDESV (reference sequence). CDR3 amino acids: CASSLGLAGGRTGELFF.

This chain links TRBV6-5 with TRBJ2-3. The CDR3 is 14 residues long. Germline CDR1 and CDR2: MNHEY and SVGAGI. The CDR3 protein is CASRMGRITDTQYF.

The CDR3 protein is CAWSGDYTSYEQYF. This sequence joins TRBV30 and TRBJ2-7; the TRBD2 assignment by TCRdb is unverifiable without DNA. Per the germline V gene, CDR1 is GTSNPN and CDR2 is SVGIG (reference sequence). CDR3 length equals 14 residues.

V and J are TRBV7-6 and TRBJ2-7; checking the TCRdb D call of TRBD1 is not possible without DNA. Germline V gene sequence: CDR1 SGHVS, CDR2 FNYEAQ. This CDR3 is 14 amino acids long. CDR3 region: CASSDKKGGYEQYF.

V and J are TRBV11-3 and TRBJ2-1; TCRdb indicates TRBD2, and absent DNA this call remains unverified. This CDR3 has 17 residues. Germline lookup yields CDR1 SGHNT and CDR2 YENEEA. CDR3 in amino acids: CASSSYTGTSGYNEQFF.

The V call is TRBV28, the J call TRBJ2-1; TCRdb picks TRBD2, but there is no DNA to check that call. The CDR3 loop spans 13 amino acids. The germline V gene has CDR1 MDHEN and CDR2 SYDVKM. The CDR3 is CASSQRGYRGTFF.

The chain combines TRBV6-5 with TRBJ1-3; the D gene TCRdb calls, TRBD1, cannot be checked with no DNA. The CDR3 has 14 amino acids. Germline V CDR1 and CDR2: MNHEY, SVGAGI. The CDR3 protein is CASTQRPMLNTIYF.

This rearrangement joins TRBV19 to TRBJ1-2. The germline gives CDR1 LNHDA, CDR2 SQIVND (reference sequence). CDR3 length: 14 residues. CDR3 sequence: CASSMKARNYGYTF.

This clonotype counts as medium-sized by frequency. This rearrangement joins TRBV27 to TRBJ2-3; TCRdb calls TRBD1, which cannot be checked without DNA. The CDR3 contains 14 residues. Per germline, CDR1 MNHEY and CDR2 SMNVEV (reference sequence). This CDR3 reads CASSRQVSTDTQYF.

CDR3 region: CASSPEVTGYGYTF. The J gene is TRBJ1-2, the V gene TRBV18; TCRdb indicates TRBD1, and absent DNA this call remains unverified. The CDR3 has 14 residues. CDR1 and CDR2 (germline): KGHSH, LQKENI.

The rearrangement links TRBV19 to TRBJ2-7; no DNA is available, so the TRBD1 call from TCRdb remains unchecked. This CDR3 contains 14 residues. CDR1 and CDR2 from the germline V gene are LNHDA and SQIVND (reference sequence). CDR3 region: CASSIRTGDYEQYF.

The chain is built from TRBV5-1 and TRBJ2-1; no DNA is available, so the TRBD1 call from TCRdb remains unchecked. CDR1 is SGHRS, CDR2 YFSETQ, per germline. The CDR3 runs to 15 residues. The CDR3 loop is CASSLFGTAANEQFF.

The chain combines TRBV6-6 with TRBJ2-1; without DNA, the TCRdb call of TRBD2 cannot be checked. The CDR3 totals 13 residues. CDR1 is MNHNY, CDR2 SVGAGI, per germline (reference sequence). The CDR3 sequence is CATAGEGNNEQFF.

The chain joins TRBV12-3 or TRBV12-4 to TRBJ1-6. The CDR3 loop spans 13 amino acids. CDR3: CASSPTAEGPLHF.

The V call is TRBV19, the J call TRBJ2-1; TCRdb's assignment of TRBD2 cannot be checked, as there is no DNA. This CDR3 comprises 15 residues. Germline V lookup: CDR1 LNHDA, CDR2 SQIVND (reference sequence). The CDR3 loop is CASRRPTSLYNEQFF.

This sequence joins TRBV27 and TRBJ2-3; the D call of TRBD1 rests on TCRdb alone, since no DNA is present to check it. The CDR3 is made up of 15 amino acids. Germline assignment: CDR1 MNHEY and CDR2 SMNVEV (reference sequence). CDR3 protein: CASSLRQGWADTQYF.

CDR3 sequence reads: CASSWEREDKDTQYF. The chain carries TRBV27 and TRBJ2-3; TCRdb's D call of TRBD2 is untestable without DNA. The CDR3 loop spans 15 amino acids. Germline V lookup: CDR1 MNHEY, CDR2 SMNVEV (reference sequence).

The genes are TRBV30 and TRBJ2-6; TCRdb indicates TRBD1, and absent DNA this call remains unverified. This CDR3 is 15 amino acids long. CDR1 is GTSNPN, CDR2 SVGIG, per germline (reference sequence). CDR3 amino acids: CACRRRGSGANVLTF.

The V and J genes are TRBV5-6 and TRBJ2-7; absent DNA, TCRdb's TRBD1 call cannot be checked. The length of the CDR3 is 12 residues. In germline, CDR1 is SGHDT, CDR2 YYEEEE. This chain's CDR3 is CASSPGRFEQYF.

V gene TRBV6-5 combines with J gene TRBJ1-2. CDR3 length: 15 amino acids. Germline CDR1 and CDR2: MNHEY and SVGAGI. The CDR3 region is CASSAVEGQKYGYTF.

The V gene is TRBV5-6, the J gene TRBJ1-1; lacking DNA, the TRBD1 call made by TCRdb goes unchecked. Germline lookup yields CDR1 SGHDT and CDR2 YYEEEE. CDR3 length equals 15 residues. The CDR3 region is CASSYLSGGKAEAFF.

The chain combines TRBV19 with TRBJ2-4. The CDR3 extends over 17 amino acids. CDR1 is LNHDA and CDR2 is SQIVND in the germline V gene (reference sequence). The CDR3: CASSIGRGLTTKNIQYF.

The gene calls are TRBV6-1 and TRBJ1-1. The CDR3 totals 13 residues. The germline V gene encodes CDR1 MNHNS and CDR2 SASEGT. The CDR3 loop reads CASSFGPFTEAFF.

The J gene is TRBJ2-7, the V gene TRBV19; lacking DNA, the TRBD1 call made by TCRdb goes unchecked. Germline CDR1 LNHDA, CDR2 SQIVND (reference sequence). The CDR3 is 13 amino acids. Here the CDR3 reads CASSPDRGGLKYF.

V usage is TRBV6-1 and J usage is TRBJ1-1. This CDR3 is built from 13 residues. Germline CDR1 reads MNHNS; CDR2 reads SASEGT. The CDR3 region is CASSATNLVGAFF.

The genes are TRBV5-4 and TRBJ2-5; TCRdb reports TRBD1, a call that lacks DNA to check it against. The CDR3 sequence is 12 residues long. Germline V gene lookup returns CDR1 SGHNT and CDR2 YYREEE (reference sequence). This CDR3 is CASSFGGRPEYF.